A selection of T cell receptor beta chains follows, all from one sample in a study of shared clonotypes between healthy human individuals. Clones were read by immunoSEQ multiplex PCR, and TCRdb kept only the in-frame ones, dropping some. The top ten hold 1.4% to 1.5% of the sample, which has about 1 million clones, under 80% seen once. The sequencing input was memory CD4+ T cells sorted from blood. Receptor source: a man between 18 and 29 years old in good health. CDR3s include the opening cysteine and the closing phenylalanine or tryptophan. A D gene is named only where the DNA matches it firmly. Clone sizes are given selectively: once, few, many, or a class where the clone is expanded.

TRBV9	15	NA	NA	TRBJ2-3	CASSPLGSSTDTQYF	TGTGCCAGCAGCCCCCTCGGAAGCAGCACAGATACGCAGTATTTT
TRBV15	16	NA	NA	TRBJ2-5	CATSRVGGGYQETQYF	TGTGCCACCAGCAGAGTGGGGGGAGGCTACCAAGAGACCCAGTACTTC
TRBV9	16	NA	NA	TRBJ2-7	CASSVGEGQGLYEQYF	TGTGCCAGCAGCGTGGGAGAGGGGCAGGGTCTCTACGAGCAGTACTTC
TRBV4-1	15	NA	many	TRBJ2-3	CASSQSPQATDTQYF	TGCGCCAGCAGCCAATCCCCACAGGCCACAGATACGCAGTATTTT
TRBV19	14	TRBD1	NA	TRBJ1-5	CASSQTGAPSPQHF	TGTGCCAGTAGTCAAACAGGGGCCCCATCGCCCCAGCATTTT
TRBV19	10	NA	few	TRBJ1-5	CAHASTPQHF	TGTGCCCACGCCTCGACGCCCCAGCATTTT
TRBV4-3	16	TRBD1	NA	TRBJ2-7	CASSQDPGQGPYEQYF	TGCGCCAGCAGCCAAGATCCAGGACAGGGCCCCTACGAGCAGTACTTC
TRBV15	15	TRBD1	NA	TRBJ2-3	CATSRGQGFTDTQYF	TGTGCCACCAGCCGCGGACAGGGGTTCACAGATACGCAGTATTTT
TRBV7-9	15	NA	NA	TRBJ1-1	CASSSLSRTASEAFF	TGTGCCAGCAGCTCCCTATCCAGGACGGCTAGTGAAGCTTTCTTT
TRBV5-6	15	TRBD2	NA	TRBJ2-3	CATNGAGGPADTQYF	TGTGCCACCAACGGCGCGGGAGGGCCGGCAGATACGCAGTATTTT
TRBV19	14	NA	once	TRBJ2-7	CASSEGARGAEQYF	TGTGCCAGTAGTGAGGGGGCACGGGGGGCCGAGCAGTACTTC
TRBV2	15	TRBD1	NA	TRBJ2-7	CASLVPGQGANEQYF	TGTGCCAGCCTTGTCCCGGGACAGGGCGCAAACGAGCAGTACTTC
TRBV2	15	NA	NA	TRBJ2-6	CASSESKSGANVLTF	TGTGCCAGCAGTGAGTCGAAGTCCGGGGCCAACGTCCTGACTTTC
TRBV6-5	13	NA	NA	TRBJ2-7	CASSYDRSREQYF	TGTGCCAGCAGTTATGACCGTTCCCGCGAGCAGTACTTC
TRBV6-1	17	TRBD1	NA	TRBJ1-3	CASSEDRGFPSGNTIYF	TGTGCCAGCAGTGAAGACAGGGGCTTTCCCTCTGGAAACACCATATATTTT
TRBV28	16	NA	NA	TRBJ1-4	CASSLWGGATNEKLFF	TGTGCCAGCAGTTTATGGGGGGGGGCAACTAATGAAAAACTGTTTTTT
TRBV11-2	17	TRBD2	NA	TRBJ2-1	CASSLGRTSVSYNEQFF	TGTGCCAGCAGCTTAGGTAGGACTAGCGTCTCCTACAATGAGCAGTTCTTC
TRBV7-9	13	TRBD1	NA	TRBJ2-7	CASSYGQAYEQYF	TGTGCCAGCAGCTATGGACAGGCCTACGAGCAGTACTTC